This T cell receptor beta chain stems from a study of CD8 T cells in ankylosing spondylitis. Overall study findings and caveats: In ankylosing spondylitis blood, a motif of roughly 8 highly homologous TCR beta variants appeared characteristic.

Researchers built TCR beta libraries using quantitative 5'-RACE with molecular barcodes. TCRdb passed the 5' RACE reads through MiXCR, listing each CDR3 protein once. The sample lists more than 650,000 distinct CDR3 sequences, 10% to 15% occurring once. This clonotype was picked up a small number of times. The antigen is unknown. The CDR3 contains 12 residues. CDR1 and CDR2 from the germline V gene are SQVTM and ANQGSEA. Trimming pared 5 bases from V and 5 bases from J, leaving 12 bases between. This chain uses TRBV29-1 with TRBJ2-5; no reliable D call. This TCR came from a male donor with ankylosing spondylitis. Sequences were obtained from blood, either unsorted or a sorted T cell fraction (not recorded which). CDR3 nucleotide sequence: TGCAGCGTTAGGATCTTTGCGGAGACCCAGTACTTC. Protein: CSVRIFAETQYF.